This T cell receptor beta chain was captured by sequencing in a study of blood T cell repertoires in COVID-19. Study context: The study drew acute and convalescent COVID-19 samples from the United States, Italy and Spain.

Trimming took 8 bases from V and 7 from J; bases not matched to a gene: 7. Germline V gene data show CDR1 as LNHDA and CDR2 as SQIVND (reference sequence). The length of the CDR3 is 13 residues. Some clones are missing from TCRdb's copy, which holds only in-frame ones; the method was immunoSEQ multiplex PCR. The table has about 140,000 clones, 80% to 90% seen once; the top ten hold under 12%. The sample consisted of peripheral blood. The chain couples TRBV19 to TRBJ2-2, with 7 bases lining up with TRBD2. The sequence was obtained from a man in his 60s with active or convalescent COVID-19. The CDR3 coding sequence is TGTGCCAGTGTTCCGAGCGGGATCGGGGAGCTGTTTTTT. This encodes CASVPSGIGELFF.